Following are 23 T cell receptor beta chains from one sample sequenced in a study of shared clonotypes between healthy human individuals. The protocol was immunoSEQ multiplex PCR, while the TCRdb copy is restricted to in-frame clones and leaves out a portion. This sample has some 500,000 clones; about 96% occur once, and the top ten carry under 0.065%. Specimen: naive CD4+ T cells sorted from blood. Sample subset: CD45RA+ positively selected. The receptors stem from a woman in her twenties or thirties in good health.

The DNA for the CDR3 is TGTGCCAGTGCTAGCGGACCAACCTACGAGCAGTACTTC. This translates into CASASGPTYEQYF. The chain uses TRBV28 and TRBJ2-7; 7 nucleotides match TRBD2. Germline values: CDR1 MDHEN, CDR2 SYDVKM. Trimming took 9 bases from V and 2 from J; bases not matched to a gene: 7. CDR3 length equals 13 residues.

The chain recombines TRBV28 with TRBJ2-7, with D possibly being TRBD2 (5 bases). Looked up from germline, CDR1 is MDHEN and CDR2 is SYDVKM. The CDR3 contains 14 residues. Trimming shortened V by 6 bases and J by 4 bases, and 16 bases separated the two germline ends. CDR3 coding DNA: TGTGCCAGCAGCAGCGGCCTCGCGAGATACGAGCAGTACTTC. Its protein is CASSSGLARYEQYF.

In its sample, this clone was seen once. The rearrangement uses TRBV2 and TRBJ2-3; D is uncertain. V lost 6 bases, J lost 5 bases, and 12 bases lay in between. The CDR3 totals 13 residues. CDR1 is SNHLY, CDR2 FYNNEI, per germline. Here the CDR3 reads CASRLAEEDTQYF. CDR3 nucleotides: TGTGCCAGCAGGCTGGCGGAAGAAGATACGCAGTATTTT.

The chain joins TRBV4-1 to TRBJ2-7, with 9 nucleotides matching TRBD1. This CDR3 contains 15 residues. Germline values: CDR1 MGHRA, CDR2 YSYEKL. V shed 4 bases, J shed 1 base, and the junction held 5 bases outside the gene matches. CDR3 nucleotides: TGCGCCAGCAGCCGGGGACAGGGCTTTTCCTACGAGCAGTACTTC. This translates into CASSRGQGFSYEQYF.

The chain joins TRBV5-6 to TRBJ1-2, with 8 bases fitting TRBD1. The V gene end was trimmed by 2 bases and the J gene end by 4 bases; junction bases not matched to a gene: 4. CDR1 and CDR2 (germline): SGHDT, YYEEEE. The CDR3 extends over 14 amino acids. The CDR3 nucleotides are TGTGCCAGCAGCTTTGGACAGGGATTCTATGGCTACACCTTC. Protein product: CASSFGQGFYGYTF.

CDR3 amino acids: CASSLGPARAGSYEQYF. CDR3 in DNA: TGTGCCAGCAGCTTAGGCCCTGCTCGAGCCGGCTCCTACGAGCAGTACTTC. The chain has TRBV13 and TRBJ2-7; D is unclear. Looked up from germline, CDR1 is PRHDT and CDR2 is FYEKMQ (reference sequence). The CDR3 is 17 residues long. The V end was cut by 0 bases, the J end by 0 bases, with 15 bases between.

The rearrangement joins TRBV28 to TRBJ1-5; no reliable D call. There are 16 residues in the CDR3. Trimming left V 7 bases short and J 9 bases short, with 25 bases between. Per the germline V gene, CDR1 is MDHEN and CDR2 is SYDVKM. CDR3 coding DNA: TGTGCCAGCACCGCCCTTAGGGCTCGACAATATTGGCCCCAGCATTTT. This codes for CASTALRARQYWPQHF.

This chain connects TRBV28 to TRBJ2-5; 9 bases are shared with TRBD1. Gene TRBJ2-7 matches the end of the DNA better, so the J call may be wrong. This CDR3 spans 11 amino acids. Germline loops: CDR1 MDHEN, CDR2 SYDVKM. This CDR3 is CASRTGGEQYF. The CDR3 DNA reads as TGTGCCAGCAGGACAGGGGGCGAGCAGTACTTC.

The chain carries TRBV5-6 and TRBJ2-3; 9 positions match TRBD1. The length of the CDR3 is 13 residues. V shed 4 bases, J shed 4 bases, and the junction held 1 base outside the gene matches. The germline V gene has CDR1 SGHDT and CDR2 YYEEEE. CDR3 nucleotide sequence: TGTGCCAGCAGCGGGACAGGGTCAGATACGCAGTATTTT. As protein: CASSGTGSDTQYF.

The chain links TRBV5-1 to TRBJ2-1; D remains unclear. There are 14 residues in the CDR3. CDR1 and CDR2 from the germline V gene are SGHRS and YFSETQ. V lost 6 bases and J 0 bases, leaving 10 bases between the germline ends. CDR3 bases: TGCGCCAGCACCCAACTAAACTCCTACAATGAGCAGTTCTTC. Protein sequence: CASTQLNSYNEQFF.

The V gene is TRBV28, the J gene TRBJ2-5; maybe TRBD2 (5 bases). The DNA matches TRBJ2-7 better at its end, which makes the J call doubtful. Germline V gene sequence: CDR1 MDHEN, CDR2 SYDVKM. The CDR3 totals 14 residues. CDR3 nucleotides: TGTGCCAGCAGACCTCCGGGCGGGCACTACGAGCAGTACTTC. Translating it yields CASRPPGGHYEQYF.

The V and J genes are TRBV6-5 and TRBJ2-2; no reliable D call. Trimming removed 2 bases at V and 4 bases at J, with 11 bases between. The germline V gene has CDR1 MNHEY and CDR2 SVGAGI. CDR3 length equals 15 residues. The chain's CDR3 is CASSYSEPITGELFF. The CDR3 coding sequence is TGTGCCAGCAGTTACAGCGAACCCATCACCGGGGAGCTGTTTTTT.

This rearrangement joins TRBV28 to TRBJ2-2; D may be TRBD1 (6 bases). V dropped 7 bases and J dropped 5 bases, with 17 bases sitting between them. The length of the CDR3 is 15 residues. Germline CDR1 and CDR2: MDHEN and SYDVKM. In DNA, the CDR3 is TGTGCCAGCACCACACAGGGCCTAATTACCGGGGAGCTGTTTTTT. Amino acid sequence: CASTTQGLITGELFF.

The J gene is TRBJ1-5, the V gene TRBV19, with D maybe TRBD1 (5 bases). The germline CDR1 and CDR2 sequences are LNHDA and SQIVND (reference sequence). With 1 base removed from V and 2 bases from J, the gap between germline ends came to 9 bases. The CDR3 spans 15 residues. In DNA form, the CDR3 reads TGTGCCAGTAGTATAGTTCCGGGGGGCAATCAGCCCCAGCATTTT. This codes for CASSIVPGGNQPQHF.

This clone was seen a handful of times. This chain joins TRBV7-3 and TRBJ1-3; D remains ambiguous. This CDR3 has 13 amino acids. V shed 6 bases and J shed 1 base, with 7 bases lying between them. Germline V CDR1 and CDR2: SGHTA, FQGTGA. For the CDR3, the DNA is TGTGCCAGCAGGGCAGCTTCTGGAAACACCATATATTTT. It specifies CASRAASGNTIYF.

The chain has TRBV29-1 and TRBJ2-1, with TRBD1 matching 8 bases. V lost 6 bases to trimming and J lost 3 bases; unmatched junction nucleotides: 7. The germline V gene has CDR1 SQVTM and CDR2 ANQGSEA. This CDR3 comprises 14 residues. CDR3 loop: CSVGQASFYNEQFF. In nucleotides, the CDR3 is TGCAGCGTGGGACAGGCGAGTTTCTACAATGAGCAGTTCTTC.

The V call is TRBV10-2, the J call TRBJ2-2, with a weak D call TRBD1 (5 bases). From germline, CDR1 is WSHSY and CDR2 SAAADI. The V and J ends lost 2 bases and 3 bases respectively, with 7 bases between them. The CDR3 totals 14 residues. The CDR3 region is CASSEDSYTGELFF. As DNA, the CDR3 is TGCGCCAGCAGTGAGGACAGTTACACCGGGGAGCTGTTTTTT.

The chain couples TRBV30 to TRBJ1-1; D remains unclear. The germline V gene has CDR1 GTSNPN and CDR2 SVGIG (reference sequence). This CDR3 has 13 residues. The V end was cut by 2 bases, the J end by 0 bases, with 7 bases between. CDR3 amino acids: CAWSLQLNTEAFF. CDR3 DNA sequence: TGTGCCTGGAGTTTACAGCTGAACACTGAAGCTTTCTTT.

In its sample, this clone was seen once. The V and J genes are TRBV6-5 and TRBJ1-4, with D possibly being TRBD1 (6 bases). Deletions cut 0 bases from V and 11 bases from J, with 7 bases between. Germline-derived CDR1 and CDR2 are MNHEY and SVGAGI. The CDR3 runs 12 residues. The CDR3 region has the DNA TGTGCCAGCAGTTACTCGAGGGGGAAACTGTTTTTT. It is translated as CASSYSRGKLFF.

This rearrangement joins TRBV6-6 to TRBJ2-3; 8 nucleotides line up with TRBD2. CDR1 MNHNY and CDR2 SVGAGI come from the germline V gene (reference sequence). Trimming cost V 0 bases and J 2 bases; bases outside gene matches: 4. The CDR3 is 16 residues long. The CDR3 is CASSYSEREPTDTQYF. The DNA of the CDR3 is TGTGCCAGCAGTTACTCAGAGCGGGAGCCCACAGATACGCAGTATTTT.

With regard to this clone: A junction end diverges from the germline sequence, so it may reflect a read error. V gene TRBV5-4 combines with J gene TRBJ2-2, with TRBD2 matching 8 bases. The CDR3 length is 17 residues. Per the germline V gene, CDR1 is SGHNT and CDR2 is YYREEE (reference sequence). CDR3 nucleotides: TGTGCCAGCAGCTTTCCCGGGGCCGGGAGGGGCACCAGGGAGCTGTTTTTT. It encodes CASSFPGAGRGTRELFF.

The chain recombines TRBV28 with TRBJ2-7, with 9 nucleotides matching TRBD1. Germline CDR1 reads MDHEN; CDR2 reads SYDVKM. J gave up 3 bases and V 2 bases, and 8 bases lay outside the gene matches. The CDR3 is made up of 16 amino acids. CDR3 DNA sequence: TGTGCCAGCAGTTTACGGGACAGGGTTATGAGCTACGAGCAGTACTTC. Translated: CASSLRDRVMSYEQYF.

The chain couples TRBV4-1 to TRBJ2-7; 14 bases line up with TRBD2. V lost 5 bases and J lost 4; bases outside the gene matches: 4. Germline V gene data show CDR1 as MGHRA and CDR2 as YSYEKL. This CDR3 contains 15 residues. CDR3 protein: CASSLGLAGEYEQYF. CDR3 nucleotides: TGCGCCAGCAGCTTGGGACTAGCGGGAGAATACGAGCAGTACTTC.